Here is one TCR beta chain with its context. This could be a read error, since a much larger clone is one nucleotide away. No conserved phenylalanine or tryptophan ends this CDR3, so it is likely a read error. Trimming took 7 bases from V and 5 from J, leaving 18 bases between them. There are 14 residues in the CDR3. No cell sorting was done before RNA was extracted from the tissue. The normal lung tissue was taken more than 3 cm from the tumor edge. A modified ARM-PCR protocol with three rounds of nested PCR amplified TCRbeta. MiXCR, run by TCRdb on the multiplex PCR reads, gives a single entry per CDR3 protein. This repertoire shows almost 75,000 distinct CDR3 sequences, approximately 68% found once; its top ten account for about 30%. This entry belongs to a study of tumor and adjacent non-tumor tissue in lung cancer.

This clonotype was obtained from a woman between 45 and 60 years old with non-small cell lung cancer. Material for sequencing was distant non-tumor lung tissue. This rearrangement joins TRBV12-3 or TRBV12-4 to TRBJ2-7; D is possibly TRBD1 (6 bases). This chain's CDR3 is CASTSIGGWHEQYI. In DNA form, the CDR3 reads TGTGCCAGCACCTCGATTGGGGGCTGGCACGAGCAGTACATC.